Listed below are T cell receptor beta chains from one sample, sequenced in a study of T cell responses to AZD1222 COVID-19 vaccine. Method: immunoSEQ multiplex PCR; TCRdb's copy keeps in-frame clones and lacks some. The data contain over 85,000 clones, about 90% of them seen just once; the ten biggest clones take up around 7.8%. This specimen consisted of peripheral blood, obtained on day 0 of AZD1222 vaccination. The source of these receptors is an adult in good health. Both conserved end residues are part of each CDR3. The D gene is left open where the match is weak. Size is omitted from some rows. Given values are once, few, many or a class for expanded clones.

TRBD2	TRBV7-2	TRBJ2-7	16	-	TGTGCCAGCAGCTTAGCCTCTAGCGGGGGAGCCTACGAGCAGTACTTC	CASSLASSGGAYEQYF
-	TRBV6-5	TRBJ2-7	15	-	TGTGCCAGCAGTTACGCCGGGACGGGTTCCTACGAGCAGTACTTC	CASSYAGTGSYEQYF
TRBD1	TRBV6-1	TRBJ1-6	16	-	TGTGCCAGCAGTGAAGCCAGGGGGCGCGTCAATTCACCCCTCCACTTT	CASSEARGRVNSPLHF
-	TRBV5-4	TRBJ2-7	16	-	TGTGCCAGCAGCTATGGGACATTTGCTGGAGCCTACGAGCAGTACTTC	CASSYGTFAGAYEQYF
TRBD2	TRBV27	TRBJ2-7	17	-	TGTGCCAGTAACCCCCACTGGACTAGCGGGCATACCTACGAGCAGTACTTC	CASNPHWTSGHTYEQYF
TRBD1	TRBV14	TRBJ2-3	23	once	TGTGCCAGCAGCCTAGTTCTCCGGGACAGGGGGCAACTGGGGGTTCCCCGCACAGATACGCAGTATTTT	CASSLVLRDRGQLGVPRTDTQYF
TRBD1	TRBV7-8	TRBJ1-1	14	-	TGTGCCAGCAGCTCAGACAGGGTAGCCACTGAAGCTTTCTTT	CASSSDRVATEAFF
-	TRBV6-5	TRBJ2-7	14	-	TGTGCCAGCAGGGATTTTCGCAGGGGCTACGAGCAGTACTTC	CASRDFRRGYEQYF
TRBD1	TRBV5-5	TRBJ1-5	12	-	TGTGCCAGCAGCTTCAGGGGGGAGCCCCAGCATTTT	CASSFRGEPQHF
TRBD1	TRBV7-6	TRBJ2-7	15	-	TGTGCCAGCAGCCCGGTACAGGGGTTGCGCTACGAGCAGTACTTC	CASSPVQGLRYEQYF
-	TRBV3-1/TRBV3-2	TRBJ1-1	15	-	TGTGCCAGCAGCCCATTATACGACACCTTCACTGAAGCTTTCTTT	CASSPLYDTFTEAFF
-	TRBV5-4	TRBJ2-7	12	-	TGTGCCAGCAGCTTGGGTTCCCAGGAGCAGTACTTC	CASSLGSQEQYF
-	TRBV14	TRBJ2-3	12	-	TGTGCCAGCAGCCTGGGGAGGGATACGCAGTATTTT	CASSLGRDTQYF
-	TRBV4-1	TRBJ2-2	15	-	TGCGCCAGCAGCCAAAGACCACTTGACACCGGGGAGCTGTTTTTT	CASSQRPLDTGELFF
-	TRBV7-9	TRBJ1-5	12	-	TGTGCCAGCAGCTTAGACACTTTGCCCCAGCATTTT	CASSLDTLPQHF
-	TRBV5-1	TRBJ2-1	16	-	TGCGCCAGCAGCTCCGACAGAGACCCCTACTACAATGAGCAGTTCTTC	CASSSDRDPYYNEQFF
TRBD1	TRBV7-8	TRBJ2-4	15	-	TGTGCCAGCAGCTTATTCCCGGGACAGGGCACCATTCAGTACTTC	CASSLFPGQGTIQYF
TRBD1	TRBV27	TRBJ1-2	14	-	TGTGCCAGCAGTGCGGGGACAGGGGGTTATGGCTACACCTTC	CASSAGTGGYGYTF
TRBD1	TRBV5-4	TRBJ2-5	14	-	TGTGCCAGCACCCACACAGGGGAAGGAGAGACCCAGTACTTC	CASTHTGEGETQYF
-	TRBV28	TRBJ1-5	14	once	TGTGCCAGCAGCCCGCGGGGGGTCGATCAGCCCCAGCATTTT	CASSPRGVDQPQHF
-	TRBV5-4	TRBJ2-1	14	-	TGTGCCAGCAGCTTCTCCCCGCCCGAGAGTGAGCAGTTCTTC	CASSFSPPESEQFF
-	TRBV9	TRBJ1-1	15	-	TGTGCCAGCAGCGTAAGGGAACAGGGAAACACTGAAGCTTTCTTT	CASSVREQGNTEAFF
-	TRBV5-4	TRBJ2-5	14	-	TGTGCCAGCAGCTTGTCAGTCCACCAAGAGACCCAGTACTTC	CASSLSVHQETQYF
-	TRBV6-1	TRBJ1-5	15	-	TGTGCCAGCAGTGAAATGTTCTTCGCCAATCAGCCCCAGCATTTT	CASSEMFFANQPQHF
-	TRBV19	TRBJ2-2	14	-	TGTGCCAGTAGTTTCCGGTCGAACACCGGGGAGCTGTTTTTT	CASSFRSNTGELFF
-	TRBV19	TRBJ1-5	12	-	TGTGCCAGTAGTAGAGGGGATCAGCCCCAGCATTTT	CASSRGDQPQHF
TRBD1	TRBV28	TRBJ1-2	11	-	TGTGCCAGCAGGACAGGGGAAGGCTACACCTTC	CASRTGEGYTF
TRBD1	TRBV5-4	TRBJ1-2	15	-	TGTGCCAGCAGCTTGGGACAGGGTGGGGTCTATGGCTACACCTTC	CASSLGQGGVYGYTF
-	TRBV28	TRBJ1-6	17	once	TGTGCCAGCAGTTTCTCAGGGAGTAGGTCCTATAATTCACCCCTCCACTTT	CASSFSGSRSYNSPLHF
TRBD1	TRBV18	TRBJ2-5	13	-	TGTGCCAGCTCTCTACACAGGGGAGAGACCCAGTACTTC	CASSLHRGETQYF
-	TRBV7-9	TRBJ1-1	16	-	TGTGCCAGCAGCCATCATATACGGAACATGAACACTGAAGCTTTCTTT	CASSHHIRNMNTEAFF
-	TRBV15	TRBJ2-5	16	-	TGTGCCACCAGCAGTGGCCGGGGCCCCGCAGGCGAGACCCAGTACTTC	CATSSGRGPAGETQYF
-	TRBV5-6	TRBJ1-3	15	-	TGTGCCAGCAGCCCTGGGGCCGTCTCTGGAAACACCATATATTTT	CASSPGAVSGNTIYF
TRBD1	TRBV9	TRBJ1-6	16	-	TGTGCCAGCAGTTTAGGACAGGGGGCATTCGGTTCACCCCTCCACTTT	CASSLGQGAFGSPLHF
-	TRBV25-1	TRBJ1-1	15	-	TGTGCCAGCAGTGACTTCGGACGGCCAAACACTGAAGCTTTCTTT	CASSDFGRPNTEAFF
TRBD1	TRBV9	TRBJ2-3	16	-	TGTGCCAGCAGCGTGAGATCAGGGGGTTACACAGATACGCAGTATTTT	CASSVRSGGYTDTQYF
TRBD1	TRBV24-1	TRBJ2-7	14	-	TGTGCCACCAGTGATTTTGACAGGGGCTACGAGCAGTACTTC	CATSDFDRGYEQYF
-	TRBV30	TRBJ1-4	14	-	TGTGCCTGGAGTCCTCCAGGGAGCAATGAAAAACTGTTTTTT	CAWSPPGSNEKLFF
-	TRBV4-1	TRBJ2-2	15	-	TGCGCCAGCAGCCAAGTCGACAGAGCCACCGGGGAGCTGTTTTTT	CASSQVDRATGELFF